This TCR beta chain stems from a study of cytomegalovirus exposure and HLA in healthy donors. Study-wide findings and caveats: Presence/absence analyses treated sequencing depth as roughly uniform across donors. Most observed TCR sequences were rare, whereas some public TCRs were detected in many donors.

PCR primers comprised 60 Vbeta and 13 Jbeta primers. Clones were read by immunoSEQ multiplex PCR, and TCRdb kept only the in-frame ones, dropping some. The repertoire has around 98,000 clones, about 81% of them found once; the top ten carry more than 1.4%. Note on this clone: Its antigen is not known.

The sample consisted of PBMCs. The source of this sequence is a man between 35 and 55 years old in good health and CMV-seronegative.

The CDR3 sequence: CASSKRGGTAFNSYEQYF. In DNA form, the CDR3 reads TGTGCCAGTAGTAAGCGAGGCGGGACAGCCTTCAACTCCTACGAGCAGTACTTC. The V gene is TRBV19, the J gene TRBJ2-7; D is perhaps TRBD1 (7 bases). Germline V gene sequence: CDR1 LNHDA, CDR2 SQIVND (reference sequence). The CDR3 has 18 amino acids. Trimming took off 4 bases at V and 0 bases at J, with 22 bases between the two ends.